This TCR beta chain came from a study of T cell repertoires in cytomegalovirus infection. The CDR3 is 17 residues long. In germline, CDR1 is MDHEN, CDR2 SYDVKM. V dropped 7 bases and J dropped 9; count of bases not matched to a gene: 15. This clonotype has at least ten counts. Its antigen is currently unknown. Study outcomes and limitations: The study found HLA-C-restricted CMV-specific TCR beta clonotypes dominating the ex vivo response. CMV carriers with the relevant HLA were identified by cumulative public TCR beta family frequency.

One entry per CDR3 protein results from TCRdb running MiXCR on the reads. Of 480,000 or so distinct CDR3 sequences listed, roughly 12% are singletons. This receptor was taken from a human donor in good health (CMV status not recorded). Some clones in this sample may be carry-over from other donors' samples. The genes are TRBV28 and TRBJ1-6; 10 bases match TRBD1. The specimen sequenced was PBMCs. CDR3 DNA: TGTGCCAGCACCACCCCCCGGGACAGGGGCGGCGGTTCACCCCTCCACTTT. Its translation is CASTTPRDRGGGSPLHF.